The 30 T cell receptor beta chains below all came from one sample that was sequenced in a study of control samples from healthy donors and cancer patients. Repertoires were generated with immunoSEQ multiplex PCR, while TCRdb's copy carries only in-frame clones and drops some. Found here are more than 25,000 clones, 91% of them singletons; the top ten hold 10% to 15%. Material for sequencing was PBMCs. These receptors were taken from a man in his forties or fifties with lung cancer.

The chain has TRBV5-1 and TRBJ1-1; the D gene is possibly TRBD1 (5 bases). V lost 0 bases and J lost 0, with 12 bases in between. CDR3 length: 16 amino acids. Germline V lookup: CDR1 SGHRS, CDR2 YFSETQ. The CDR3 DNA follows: TGCGCCAGCAGCTTGGAAGACAGACCCATGAACACTGAAGCTTTCTTT. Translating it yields CASSLEDRPMNTEAFF.

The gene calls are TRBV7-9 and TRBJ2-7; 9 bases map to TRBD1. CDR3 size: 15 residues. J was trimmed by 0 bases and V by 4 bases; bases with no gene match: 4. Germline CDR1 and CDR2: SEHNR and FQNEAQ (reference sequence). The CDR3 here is CASSSGTGISYEQYF. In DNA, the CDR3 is TGTGCCAGCAGCTCCGGGACAGGGATCTCCTACGAGCAGTACTTC.

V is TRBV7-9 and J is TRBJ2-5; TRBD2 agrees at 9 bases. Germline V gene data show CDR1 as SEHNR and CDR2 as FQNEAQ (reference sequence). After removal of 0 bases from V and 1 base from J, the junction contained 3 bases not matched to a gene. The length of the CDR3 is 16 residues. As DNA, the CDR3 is TGTGCCAGCAGCTTAGCGGTTAGCGGGGGCCAAGAGACCCAGTACTTC. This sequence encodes CASSLAVSGGQETQYF.

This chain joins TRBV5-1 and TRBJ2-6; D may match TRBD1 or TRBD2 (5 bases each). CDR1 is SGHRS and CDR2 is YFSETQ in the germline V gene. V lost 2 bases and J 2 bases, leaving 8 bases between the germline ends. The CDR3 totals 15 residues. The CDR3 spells CASSLRGPGANVLTF. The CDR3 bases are TGCGCCAGCAGCTTACGGGGACCTGGGGCCAACGTCCTGACTTTC.

Here the CDR3 reads CASSLDAGTASGNTIYF. DNA of the CDR3: TGTGCCAGCAGCTTGGATGCCGGGACGGCCTCTGGAAACACCATATATTTT. The rearrangement uses TRBV7-2 and TRBJ1-3; D is possibly TRBD1 (5 bases). V was trimmed by 3 bases and J by 0 bases, leaving 15 bases between them. Germline V gives CDR1 SGHTA, CDR2 FQGNSA. This CDR3 is 17 amino acids long.

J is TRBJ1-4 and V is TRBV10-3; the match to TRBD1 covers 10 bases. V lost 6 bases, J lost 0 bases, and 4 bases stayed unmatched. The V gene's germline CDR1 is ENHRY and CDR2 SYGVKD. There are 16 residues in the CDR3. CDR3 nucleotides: TGTGCCATCAGCTCCGGGACAGGGGCAACTAATGAAAAACTGTTTTTT. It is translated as CAISSGTGATNEKLFF.

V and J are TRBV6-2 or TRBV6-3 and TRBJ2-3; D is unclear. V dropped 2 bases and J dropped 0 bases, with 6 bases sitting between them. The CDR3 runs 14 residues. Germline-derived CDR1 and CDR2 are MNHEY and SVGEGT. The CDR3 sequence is CASSYTESTDTQYF. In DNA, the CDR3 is TGTGCCAGCAGTTACACGGAAAGCACAGATACGCAGTATTTT.

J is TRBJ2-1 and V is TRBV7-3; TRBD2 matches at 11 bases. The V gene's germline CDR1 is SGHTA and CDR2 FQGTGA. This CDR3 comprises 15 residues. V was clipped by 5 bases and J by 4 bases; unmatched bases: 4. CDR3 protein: CASSPRLAGYNEQFF. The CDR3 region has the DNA TGTGCCAGCAGCCCCAGACTAGCGGGGTACAATGAGCAGTTCTTC.

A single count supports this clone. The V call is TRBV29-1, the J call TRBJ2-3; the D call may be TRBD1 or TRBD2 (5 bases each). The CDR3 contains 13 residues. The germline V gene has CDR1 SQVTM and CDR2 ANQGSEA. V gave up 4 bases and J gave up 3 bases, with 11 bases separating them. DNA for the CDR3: TGCAGCGTTGTCCAGGGCGGGACAGATACGCAGTATTTT. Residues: CSVVQGGTDTQYF.

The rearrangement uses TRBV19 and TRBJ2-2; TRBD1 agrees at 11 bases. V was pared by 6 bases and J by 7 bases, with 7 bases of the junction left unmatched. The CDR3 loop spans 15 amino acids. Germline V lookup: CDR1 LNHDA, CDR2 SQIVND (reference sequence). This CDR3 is CASRPGTGGVGELFF. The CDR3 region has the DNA TGTGCCAGTAGACCCGGGACAGGGGGGGTCGGGGAGCTGTTTTTT.

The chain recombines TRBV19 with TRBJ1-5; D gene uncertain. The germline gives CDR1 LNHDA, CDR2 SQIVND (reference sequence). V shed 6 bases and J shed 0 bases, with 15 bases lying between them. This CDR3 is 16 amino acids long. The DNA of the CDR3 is TGTGCCAGTAGCCGACCCACGACGGTTAGCAATCAGCCCCAGCATTTT. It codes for CASSRPTTVSNQPQHF.

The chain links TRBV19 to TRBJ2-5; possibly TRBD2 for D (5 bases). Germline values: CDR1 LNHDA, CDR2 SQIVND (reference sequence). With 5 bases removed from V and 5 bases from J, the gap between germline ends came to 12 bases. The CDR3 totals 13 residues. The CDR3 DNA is TGTGCCAGTAGTGTTACTAGTAGGGAGACCCAGTACTTC. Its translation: CASSVTSRETQYF.

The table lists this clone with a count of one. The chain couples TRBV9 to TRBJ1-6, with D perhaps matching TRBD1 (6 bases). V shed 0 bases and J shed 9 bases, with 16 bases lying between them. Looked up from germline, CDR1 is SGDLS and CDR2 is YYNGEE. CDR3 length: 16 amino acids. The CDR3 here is CASSVDTRGAGSPLHF. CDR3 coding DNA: TGTGCCAGCAGCGTAGACACAAGGGGGGCAGGTTCACCCCTCCACTTT. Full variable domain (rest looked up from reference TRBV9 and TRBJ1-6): DSGVTQTPKHLITATGQRVTLRCSPRSGDLSVYWYQQSLDQGLQFLIQYYNGEERAKGNILERFSAQQFPDLHSELNLSSLELGDSALYFCASSVDTRGAGSPLHFGNGTRLTVT.

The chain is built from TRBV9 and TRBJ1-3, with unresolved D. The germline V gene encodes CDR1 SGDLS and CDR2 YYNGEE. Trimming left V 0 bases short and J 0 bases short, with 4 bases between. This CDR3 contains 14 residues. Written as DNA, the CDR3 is TGTGCCAGCAGCGTAGGAGACTCTGGAAACACCATATATTTT. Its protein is CASSVGDSGNTIYF. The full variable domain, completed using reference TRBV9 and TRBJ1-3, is DSGVTQTPKHLITATGQRVTLRCSPRSGDLSVYWYQQSLDQGLQFLIQYYNGEERAKGNILERFSAQQFPDLHSELNLSSLELGDSALYFCASSVGDSGNTIYFGEGSWLTVV.

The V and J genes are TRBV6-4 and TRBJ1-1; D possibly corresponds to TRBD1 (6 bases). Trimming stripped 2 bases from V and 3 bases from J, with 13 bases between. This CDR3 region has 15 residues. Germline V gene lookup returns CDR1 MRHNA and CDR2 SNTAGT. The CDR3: CASSDRAGADTEAFF. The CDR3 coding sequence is TGTGCCAGCAGTGACCGGGCAGGGGCGGACACTGAAGCTTTCTTT.

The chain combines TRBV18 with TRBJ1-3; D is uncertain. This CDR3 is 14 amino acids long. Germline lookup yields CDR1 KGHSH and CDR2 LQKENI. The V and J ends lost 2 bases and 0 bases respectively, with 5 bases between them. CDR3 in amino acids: CASSPGSSGNTIYF. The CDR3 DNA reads TGTGCCAGCTCACCAGGGAGCTCTGGAAACACCATATATTTT.

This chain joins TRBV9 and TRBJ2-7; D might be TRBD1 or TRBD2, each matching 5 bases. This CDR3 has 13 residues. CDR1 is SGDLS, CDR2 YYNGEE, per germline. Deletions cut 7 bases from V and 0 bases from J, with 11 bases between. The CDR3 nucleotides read TGTGCCAGCGGAGCAGGGAGCTCCTACGAGCAGTACTTC. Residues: CASGAGSSYEQYF.

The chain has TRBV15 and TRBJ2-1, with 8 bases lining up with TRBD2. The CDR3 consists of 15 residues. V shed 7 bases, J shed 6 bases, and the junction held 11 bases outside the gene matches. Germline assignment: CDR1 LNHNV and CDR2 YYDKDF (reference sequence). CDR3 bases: TGTGCCACCAACCATCCTCCGGCGGGGGGCAATGAGCAGTTCTTC. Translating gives CATNHPPAGGNEQFF. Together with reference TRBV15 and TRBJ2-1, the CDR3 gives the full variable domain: DAMVIQNPRYQVTQFGKPVTLSCSQTLNHNVMYWYQQKSSQAPKLLFHYYDKDFNNEADTPDNFQSRRPNTSFCFLDIRSPGLGDTAMYLCATNHPPAGGNEQFFGPGTRLTVL.

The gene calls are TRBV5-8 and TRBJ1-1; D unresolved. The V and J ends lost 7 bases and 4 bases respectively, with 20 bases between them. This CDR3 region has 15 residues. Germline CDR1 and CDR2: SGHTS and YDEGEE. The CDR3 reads CASRTQSVLTTEAFF. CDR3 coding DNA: TGTGCCAGCCGAACCCAATCGGTTCTCACCACTGAAGCTTTCTTT.

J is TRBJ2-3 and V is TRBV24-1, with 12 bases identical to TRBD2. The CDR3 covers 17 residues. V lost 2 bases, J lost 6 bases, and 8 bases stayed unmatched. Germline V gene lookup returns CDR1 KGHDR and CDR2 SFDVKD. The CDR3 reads CATSDSATSGGRDTQYF. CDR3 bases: TGTGCCACCAGTGATTCTGCGACTAGCGGGGGCCGGGATACGCAGTATTTT.

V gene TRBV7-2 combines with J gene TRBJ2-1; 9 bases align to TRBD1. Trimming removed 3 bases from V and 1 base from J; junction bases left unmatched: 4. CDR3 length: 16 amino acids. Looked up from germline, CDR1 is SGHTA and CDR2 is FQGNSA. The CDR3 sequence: CASSLLDRGSYNEQFF. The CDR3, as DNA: TGTGCCAGCAGCTTGTTGGACAGGGGATCCTACAATGAGCAGTTCTTC.

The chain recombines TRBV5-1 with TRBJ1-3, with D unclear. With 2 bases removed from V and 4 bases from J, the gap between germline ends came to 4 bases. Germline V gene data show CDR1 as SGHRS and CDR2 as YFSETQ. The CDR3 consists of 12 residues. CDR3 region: CASSFDGNTIYF. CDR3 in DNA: TGCGCCAGCAGCTTCGACGGAAACACCATATATTTT.

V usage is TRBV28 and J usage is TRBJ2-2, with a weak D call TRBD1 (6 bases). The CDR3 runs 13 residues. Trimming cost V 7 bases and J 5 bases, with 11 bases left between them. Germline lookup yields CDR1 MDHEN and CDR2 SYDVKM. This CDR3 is CASTEGQTGELFF. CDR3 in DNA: TGTGCCAGCACTGAGGGACAAACCGGGGAGCTGTTTTTT.

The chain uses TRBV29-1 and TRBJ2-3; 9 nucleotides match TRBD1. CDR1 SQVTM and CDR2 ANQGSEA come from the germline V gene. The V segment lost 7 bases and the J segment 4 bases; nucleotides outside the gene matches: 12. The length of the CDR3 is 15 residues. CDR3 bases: TGCAGCGCTAATAAAGGACAGGGGAACGCAGATACGCAGTATTTT. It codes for CSANKGQGNADTQYF.

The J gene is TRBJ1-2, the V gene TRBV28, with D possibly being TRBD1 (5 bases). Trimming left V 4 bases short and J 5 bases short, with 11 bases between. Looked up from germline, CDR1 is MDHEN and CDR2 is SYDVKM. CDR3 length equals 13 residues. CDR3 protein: CASSSLDRYGYTF. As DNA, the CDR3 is TGTGCCAGCAGTTCCCTAGACAGATATGGCTACACCTTC.

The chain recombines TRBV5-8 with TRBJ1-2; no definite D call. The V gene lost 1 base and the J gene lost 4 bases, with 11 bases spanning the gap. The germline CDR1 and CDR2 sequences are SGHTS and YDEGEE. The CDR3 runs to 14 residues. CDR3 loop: CASSLQDFSYGYTF. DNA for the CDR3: TGTGCCAGCAGCTTGCAGGATTTTAGCTATGGCTACACCTTC. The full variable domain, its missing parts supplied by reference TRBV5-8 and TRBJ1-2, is EAGVTQSPTHLIKTRGQQATLRCSPISGHTSVYWYQQALGLGLQFLLWYDEGEERNRGNFPPRFSGRQFPNYSSELNVNALELEDSALYLCASSLQDFSYGYTFGSGTRLTVV.

DNA for the CDR3: TGTGCCAGCAGTTACCTAATACGGGGGACAAAGGGGGAGACCCAGTACTTC. The encoded protein is CASSYLIRGTKGETQYF. The V and J genes are TRBV6-2 or TRBV6-3 and TRBJ2-5; either TRBD1 or TRBD2 may supply D (6 bases each). The CDR3 length is 17 residues. Per the germline V gene, CDR1 is MNHEY and CDR2 is SVGEGT. The germline V and J ends were trimmed by 2 bases and 5 bases, with 21 bases remaining between them.

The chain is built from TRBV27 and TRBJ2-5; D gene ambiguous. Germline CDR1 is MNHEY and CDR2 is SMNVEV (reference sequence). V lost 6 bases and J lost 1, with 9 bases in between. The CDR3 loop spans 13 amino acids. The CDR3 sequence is CASRIRSQETQYF. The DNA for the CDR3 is TGTGCCAGCAGGATCCGTTCCCAAGAGACCCAGTACTTC.

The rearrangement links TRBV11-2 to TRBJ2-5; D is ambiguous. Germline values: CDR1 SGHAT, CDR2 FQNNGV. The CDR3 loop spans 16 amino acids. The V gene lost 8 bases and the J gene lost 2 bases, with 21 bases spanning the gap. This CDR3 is CASGPTRVVLQETQYF. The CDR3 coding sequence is TGTGCCAGCGGCCCAACTCGGGTTGTCCTTCAAGAGACCCAGTACTTC. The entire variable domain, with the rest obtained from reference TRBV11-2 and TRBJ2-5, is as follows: EAGVAQSPRYKIIEKRQSVAFWCNPISGHATLYWYQQILGQGPKLLIQFQNNGVVDDSQLPKDRFSAERLKGVDSTLKIQPAKLEDSAVYLCASGPTRVVLQETQYFGPGTRLLVL.

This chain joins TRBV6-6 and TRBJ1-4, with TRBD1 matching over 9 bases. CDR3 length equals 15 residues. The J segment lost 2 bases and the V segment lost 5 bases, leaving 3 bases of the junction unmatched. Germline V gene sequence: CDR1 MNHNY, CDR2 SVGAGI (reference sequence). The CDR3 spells CASSPTGGTNEKLFF. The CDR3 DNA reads TGTGCCAGCAGTCCCACAGGGGGCACTAATGAAAAACTGTTTTTT.